The TCR beta chain described here comes from a study of cytomegalovirus exposure and HLA in healthy donors. Primers for the PCR totalled 60 Vbeta and 13 Jbeta. Measured with immunoSEQ multiplex PCR; TCRdb has only the in-frame clones, and not every one. The sample shows about 170,000 clones, roughly 83% of them seen only once. As for this clone: The sample contains more than one DNA sequence encoding this CDR3.

CDR1 and CDR2 (germline): ENHRY, SYGVKD. The CDR3 has 13 residues. V dropped 6 bases and J dropped 2; count of bases not matched to a gene: 2. The chain carries TRBV10-3 and TRBJ1-1, with 8 bases fitting TRBD1. Sequences were obtained from PBMCs. The receptor was derived from a woman aged 45-60 years in good health and CMV-seronegative. Written as DNA, the CDR3 is TGTGCCATCAGCGACAGGGGCAACACTGAAGCTTTCTTT. Its protein is CAISDRGNTEAFF.